This entry is about one T cell receptor (beta chain). V lost 0 bases and J lost 7, with 7 bases in between. CDR3 length: 13 residues. Germline V lookup: CDR1 LGHNT, CDR2 FRNRAP. The table came from immunoSEQ multiplex PCR; TCRdb's copy has only in-frame clones and leaves some out. The sample comprises about 130,000 clones, 82% of which are singletons, and roughly 30% rests with the top ten. The data derive from a study of cytomegalovirus exposure and HLA in healthy donors. The donors were in the approximately 120-subject validation cohort, distinct from the approximately 700-subject first cohort. Specimen: PBMCs. The sequence was obtained from a man younger than 45 in good health and CMV-seropositive. The J gene is TRBJ2-1, the V gene TRBV12-5; TRBD2 might be the D (5 bases). The CDR3 nucleotides read TGTGCTAGTGGTTTGGTAGGAGGAAATGAGCAGTTCTTC. This sequence encodes CASGLVGGNEQFF.